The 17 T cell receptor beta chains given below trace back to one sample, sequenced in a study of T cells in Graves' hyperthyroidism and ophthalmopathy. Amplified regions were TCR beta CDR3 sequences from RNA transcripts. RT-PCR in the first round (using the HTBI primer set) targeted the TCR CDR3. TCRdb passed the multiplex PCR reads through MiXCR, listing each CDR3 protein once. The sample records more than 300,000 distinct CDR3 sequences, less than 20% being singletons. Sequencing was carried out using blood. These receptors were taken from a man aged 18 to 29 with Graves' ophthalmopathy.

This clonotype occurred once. The CDR3 region has the DNA TGCGCCAGCAGACCTGGGCTAGCCGGCGGGGAGCTGTTTTTT. Its translation: CASRPGLAGGELFF. The rearrangement joins TRBV5-1 to TRBJ2-2; perhaps TRBD2 as D (5 bases). The CDR3 sequence is 14 residues long. Trimming removed 5 bases from V and 7 bases from J, with 15 bases in between. Germline V gives CDR1 SGHRS, CDR2 YFSETQ.

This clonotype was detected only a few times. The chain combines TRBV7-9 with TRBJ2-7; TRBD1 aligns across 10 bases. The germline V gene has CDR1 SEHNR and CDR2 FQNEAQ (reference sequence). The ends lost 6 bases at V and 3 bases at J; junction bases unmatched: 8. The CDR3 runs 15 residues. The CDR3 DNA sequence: TGTGCCAGCAGACCTCGGGACAGGGGTCGCTACGAGCAGTACTTC. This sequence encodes CASRPRDRGRYEQYF. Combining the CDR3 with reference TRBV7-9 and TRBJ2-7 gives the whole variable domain DTGVSQNPRHKITKRGQNVTFRCDPISEHNRLYWYRQTLGQGPEFLTYFQNEAQLEKSRLLSDRFSAERPKGSFSTLEIQRTEQGDSAMYLCASRPRDRGRYEQYFGPGTRLTVT.

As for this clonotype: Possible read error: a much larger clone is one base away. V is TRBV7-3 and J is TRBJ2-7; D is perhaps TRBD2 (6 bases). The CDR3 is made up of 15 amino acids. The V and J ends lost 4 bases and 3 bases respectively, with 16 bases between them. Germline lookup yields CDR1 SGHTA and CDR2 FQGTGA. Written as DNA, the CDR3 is TGTGCCAGCAGCTCACAAGCTGGCGGGAACTACGAGCAGTACTTC. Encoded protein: CASSSQAGGNYEQYF.

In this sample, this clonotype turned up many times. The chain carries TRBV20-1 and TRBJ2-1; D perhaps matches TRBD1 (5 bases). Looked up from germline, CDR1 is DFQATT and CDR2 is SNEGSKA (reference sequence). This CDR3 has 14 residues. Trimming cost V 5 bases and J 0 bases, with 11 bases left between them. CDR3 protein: CSASTGYSYNEQFF. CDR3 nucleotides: TGCAGTGCTTCAACAGGTTACTCCTACAATGAGCAGTTCTTC.

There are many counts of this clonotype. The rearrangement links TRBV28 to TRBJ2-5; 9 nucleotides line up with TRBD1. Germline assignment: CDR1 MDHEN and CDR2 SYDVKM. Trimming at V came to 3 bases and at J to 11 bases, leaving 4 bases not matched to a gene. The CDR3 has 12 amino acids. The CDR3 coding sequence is TGTGCCAGCAGTTTGCAGGACAGGGGACAGTACTTC. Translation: CASSLQDRGQYF.

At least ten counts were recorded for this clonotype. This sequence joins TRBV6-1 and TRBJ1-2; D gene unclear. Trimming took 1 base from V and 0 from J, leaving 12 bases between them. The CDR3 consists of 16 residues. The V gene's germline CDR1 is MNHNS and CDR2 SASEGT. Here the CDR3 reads CASSEGVTAANYGYTF. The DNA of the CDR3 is TGTGCCAGCAGTGAAGGGGTGACCGCAGCTAACTATGGCTACACCTTC.

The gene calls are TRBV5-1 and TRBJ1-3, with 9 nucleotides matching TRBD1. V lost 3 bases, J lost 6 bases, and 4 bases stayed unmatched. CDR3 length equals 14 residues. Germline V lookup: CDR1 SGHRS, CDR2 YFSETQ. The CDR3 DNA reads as TGCGCCAGCAGCTCGGACAGGGGTGAAAACACCATATATTTT. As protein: CASSSDRGENTIYF.

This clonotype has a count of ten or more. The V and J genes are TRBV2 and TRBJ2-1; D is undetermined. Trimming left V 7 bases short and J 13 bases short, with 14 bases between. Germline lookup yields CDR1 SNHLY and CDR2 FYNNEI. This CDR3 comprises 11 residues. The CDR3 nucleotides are TGTGCCAGCATAAGAGCTAGGGAACAGTTCTTC. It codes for CASIRAREQFF.

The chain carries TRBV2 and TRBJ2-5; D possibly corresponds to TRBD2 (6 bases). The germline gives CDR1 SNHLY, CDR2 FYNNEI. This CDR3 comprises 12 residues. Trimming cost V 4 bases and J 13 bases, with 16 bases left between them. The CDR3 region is CASSGFATGGYF. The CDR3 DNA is TGTGCCAGCAGTGGATTTGCGACCGGGGGGTACTTC.

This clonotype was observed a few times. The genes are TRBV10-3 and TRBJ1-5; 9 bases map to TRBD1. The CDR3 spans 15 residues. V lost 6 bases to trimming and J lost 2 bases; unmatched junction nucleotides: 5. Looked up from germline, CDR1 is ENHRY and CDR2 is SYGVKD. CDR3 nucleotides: TGTGCCATCAGCACAGGGGGCCGGGGCAATCAGCCCCAGCATTTT. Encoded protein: CAISTGGRGNQPQHF.

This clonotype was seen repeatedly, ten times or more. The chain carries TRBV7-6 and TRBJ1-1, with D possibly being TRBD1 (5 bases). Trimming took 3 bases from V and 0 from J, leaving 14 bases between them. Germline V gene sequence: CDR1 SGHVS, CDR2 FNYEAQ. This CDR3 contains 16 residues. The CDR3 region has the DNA TGTGCCAGCAGCTTGTCGGGGGAGACCATGAACACTGAAGCTTTCTTT. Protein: CASSLSGETMNTEAFF.

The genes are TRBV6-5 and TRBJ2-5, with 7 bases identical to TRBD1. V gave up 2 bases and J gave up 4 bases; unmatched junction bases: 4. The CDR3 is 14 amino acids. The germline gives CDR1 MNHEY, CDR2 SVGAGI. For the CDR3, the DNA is TGTGCCAGCAGTTACGCGACAGGGCGAGAGACCCAGTACTTC. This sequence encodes CASSYATGRETQYF.

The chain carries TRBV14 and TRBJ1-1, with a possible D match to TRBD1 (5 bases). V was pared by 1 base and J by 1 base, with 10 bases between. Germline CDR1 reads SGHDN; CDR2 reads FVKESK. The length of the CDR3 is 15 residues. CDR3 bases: TGTGCCAGCAGCCAAGTCAGGACACCGAACACTGAAGCTTTCTTT. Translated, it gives CASSQVRTPNTEAFF.

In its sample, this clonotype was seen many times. CDR3 nucleotides: TGTGCCAGCAGCCCTAGGACAGAGCAGTTCTTC. It specifies CASSPRTEQFF. The gene calls are TRBV7-8 and TRBJ2-1, with D perhaps matching TRBD1 (5 bases). The CDR3 extends over 11 amino acids. CDR1 SGHVS and CDR2 FQNEAQ come from the germline V gene. The V and J ends lost 5 bases and 10 bases respectively, with 9 bases between them.

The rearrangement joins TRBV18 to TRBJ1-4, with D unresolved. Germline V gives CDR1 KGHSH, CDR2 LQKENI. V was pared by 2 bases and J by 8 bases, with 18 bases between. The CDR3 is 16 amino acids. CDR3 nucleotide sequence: TGTGCCAGCTCACCAGGCACCGAAGATCAATGGGAAAAACTGTTTTTT. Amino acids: CASSPGTEDQWEKLFF.

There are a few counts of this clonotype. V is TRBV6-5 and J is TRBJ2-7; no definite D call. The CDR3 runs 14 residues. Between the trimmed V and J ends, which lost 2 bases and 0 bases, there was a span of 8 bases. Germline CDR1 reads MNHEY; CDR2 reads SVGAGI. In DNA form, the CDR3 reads TGTGCCAGCAGTTACGTGACTCACTCCTACGAGCAGTACTTC. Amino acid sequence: CASSYVTHSYEQYF.

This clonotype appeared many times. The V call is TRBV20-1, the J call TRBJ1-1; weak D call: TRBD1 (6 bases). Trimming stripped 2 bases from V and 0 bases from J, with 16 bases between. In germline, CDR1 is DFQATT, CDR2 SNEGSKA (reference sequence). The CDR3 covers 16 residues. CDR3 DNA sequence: TGCAGTGCTAGAAAATGGGGGGACAACATGAACACTGAAGCTTTCTTT. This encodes CSARKWGDNMNTEAFF.